This T cell receptor (beta chain) was sequenced in a study of T cells in Graves' hyperthyroidism and ophthalmopathy. Whole-study findings and limits: Most thyroid-expanded clonotypes above 0.001 were also found in blood.

Amplification of TCR beta CDR3 regions was performed using RNA transcripts as template. When the TCR CDR3 underwent first-round RT-PCR, the HTBI primer set was used. TCRdb passed the multiplex PCR reads through MiXCR, listing each CDR3 protein once. The sample consists of 480,000 or so distinct CDR3 sequences, about 15% of them appearing once. The CDR3 is 17 amino acids. Germline values: CDR1 MGHRA, CDR2 YSYEKL. Between the trimmed V and J ends, which lost 4 bases and 3 bases, there was a span of 21 bases. A remark on this clonotype: Antigen: not known.

The material sequenced was blood. The clonotype was recovered from a woman aged 18-30 years with Graves' hyperthyroidism. The V call is TRBV4-1, the J call TRBJ1-2; D ambiguous. The CDR3 DNA is TGCGCCAGCAGCCCGACGAGTCTCGGGTTGGTGGACTATGGCTACACCTTC. Its translation: CASSPTSLGLVDYGYTF.